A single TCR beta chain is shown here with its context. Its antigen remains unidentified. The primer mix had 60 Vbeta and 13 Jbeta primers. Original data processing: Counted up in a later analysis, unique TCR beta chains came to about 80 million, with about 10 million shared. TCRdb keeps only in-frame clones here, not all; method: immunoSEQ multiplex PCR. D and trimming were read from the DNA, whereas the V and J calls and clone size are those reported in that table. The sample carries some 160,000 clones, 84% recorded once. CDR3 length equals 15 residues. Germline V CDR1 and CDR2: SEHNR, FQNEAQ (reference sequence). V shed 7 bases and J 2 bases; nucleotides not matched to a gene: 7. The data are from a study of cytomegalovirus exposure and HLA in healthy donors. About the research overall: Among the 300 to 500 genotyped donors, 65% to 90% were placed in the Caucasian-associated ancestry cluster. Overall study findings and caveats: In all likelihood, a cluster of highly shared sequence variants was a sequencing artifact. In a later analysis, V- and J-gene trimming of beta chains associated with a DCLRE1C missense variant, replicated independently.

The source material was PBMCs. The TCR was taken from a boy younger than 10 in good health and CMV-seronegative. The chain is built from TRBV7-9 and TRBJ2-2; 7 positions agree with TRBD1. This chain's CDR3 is CASKGTVINTGELFF. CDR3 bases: TGTGCCAGCAAAGGGACAGTCATCAACACCGGGGAGCTGTTTTTT.